Shown below are 5 T cell receptor beta chains from a single sample sequenced in a study of beta chain features in type 1 diabetes. Study-level points and caveats: All four CD4+ subsets of Type 1 diabetes patients contained TCRB CDR3s that were moderately but significantly shorter.

The entirety of the isolated RNA underwent reverse transcription, so expressed TCRB transcripts were sequenced. Sequencing was performed with immunoSEQ multiplex PCR; in TCRdb, only in-frame clones are kept and a portion is missing. The table lists more than 200,000 clones, 16% of them singletons. These TCRs' antigens remain unknown. The source material was naive CD4+ T cells from blood. Every receptor here comes from a man aged 25 to 40 with type 1 diabetes.

This clone was counted between two and nine times. V gene TRBV29-1 combines with J gene TRBJ2-3; no reliable D call. The CDR3 has 12 amino acids. V dropped 4 bases and J dropped 0 bases, with 5 bases sitting between them. CDR1 and CDR2 from the germline V gene are SQVTM and ANQGSEA. CDR3 DNA: TGCAGCGTTGTCGACAGCACAGATACGCAGTATTTT. Its translation: CSVVDSTDTQYF.

This clone was seen only once. The chain couples TRBV7-9 to TRBJ1-2; 7 nucleotides match TRBD1. The trim removed 5 bases at V and 13 bases at J, leaving 10 bases unmatched. The CDR3 consists of 12 residues. The germline CDR1 and CDR2 sequences are SEHNR and FQNEAQ (reference sequence). The CDR3 region is CASSPRDSSCTF. The CDR3, as DNA: TGTGCCAGCAGCCCCCGGGACAGCAGCTGCACCTTC. The full variable domain, with the rest looked up from reference TRBV7-9 and TRBJ1-2, is DTGVSQNPRHKITKRGQNVTFRCDPISEHNRLYWYRQTLGQGPEFLTYFQNEAQLEKSRLLSDRFSAERPKGSFSTLEIQRTEQGDSAMYLCASSPRDSSCTFGSGTRLTVV.

This chain connects TRBV13 to TRBJ2-1; TRBD2 matches 7 bases. The V segment lost 0 bases and the J segment 2 bases; nucleotides outside the gene matches: 4. This CDR3 region has 16 residues. Germline assignment: CDR1 PRHDT and CDR2 FYEKMQ (reference sequence). In nucleotides, the CDR3 is TGTGCCAGCAGCTTAGGTGTAGCGGGCCCCTACAATGAGCAGTTCTTC. Protein sequence: CASSLGVAGPYNEQFF.

This chain connects TRBV9 to TRBJ2-7; 7 bases fit TRBD1. After removal of 3 bases from V and 3 bases from J, the junction contained 6 bases not matched to a gene. Germline lookup yields CDR1 SGDLS and CDR2 YYNGEE. The CDR3 has 14 residues. CDR3 loop: CASSATTGDYEQYF. In DNA form, the CDR3 reads TGTGCCAGCAGCGCTACTACAGGGGACTACGAGCAGTACTTC.

The chain joins TRBV28 to TRBJ1-1, with 7 bases identical to TRBD1. Germline V gene sequence: CDR1 MDHEN, CDR2 SYDVKM. V was clipped by 3 bases and J by 4 bases; unmatched bases: 2. The CDR3 extends over 13 amino acids. This CDR3 is CASSLTGTTEAFF. In DNA form, the CDR3 reads TGTGCCAGCAGTTTGACAGGGACCACTGAAGCTTTCTTT.